This TCR beta chain was found in a study of T-cell reconstitution after alpha-beta-depleted transplantation in children. Whole-study results and caveats: It was reported that alpha-beta T cells came from several hundred expanded graft clones (about two months after transplant). At the one-year point after transplant, T-cell counts and TCRbeta diversity were found to come mostly from T cells that had been newly produced. The high TCRbeta diversity at day 60 in some patients came from surviving recipient T cells and thymic progenitors.

The CDR3 length is 14 residues. Per the germline V gene, CDR1 is SGHRS and CDR2 is YFSETQ. Trimming removed 6 bases at V and 2 bases at J, with 15 bases between. TCRbeta library preparation incorporated unique molecular identifiers. A single record per CDR3 protein comes from TCRdb applying MiXCR to the PCR reads. Of 85,000 to 120,000 distinct CDR3 sequences listed, roughly 7.1% were seen once; the top ten hold roughly 15%. This clonotype was recorded many times. Its antigen is currently unknown. This receptor was taken from a boy younger than 10 with acute lymphoblastic leukemia, due to receive a stem cell transplant. The rearrangement joins TRBV5-1 to TRBJ2-7, with D uncertain. Source: PBMCs, taken before TCRalphabeta/CD19-depleted stem cell transplant. CDR3 sequence: CASKVDRLTYEQYF. In nucleotides, the CDR3 is TGCGCCAGCAAGGTTGACCGCTTAACCTACGAGCAGTACTTC.